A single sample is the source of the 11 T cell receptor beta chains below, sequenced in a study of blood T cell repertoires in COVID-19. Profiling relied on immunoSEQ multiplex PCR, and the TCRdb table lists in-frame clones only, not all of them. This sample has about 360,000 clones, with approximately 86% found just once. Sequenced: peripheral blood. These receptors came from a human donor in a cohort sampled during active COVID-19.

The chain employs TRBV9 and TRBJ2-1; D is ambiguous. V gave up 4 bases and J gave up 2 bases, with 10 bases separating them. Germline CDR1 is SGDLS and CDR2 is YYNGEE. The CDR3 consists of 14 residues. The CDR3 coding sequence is TGTGCCAGCAGCTCTCAGGTCCCCTACAATGAGCAGTTCTTC. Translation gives CASSSQVPYNEQFF. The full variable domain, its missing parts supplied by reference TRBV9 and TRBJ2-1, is DSGVTQTPKHLITATGQRVTLRCSPRSGDLSVYWYQQSLDQGLQFLIQYYNGEERAKGNILERFSAQQFPDLHSELNLSSLELGDSALYFCASSSQVPYNEQFFGPGTRLTVL.

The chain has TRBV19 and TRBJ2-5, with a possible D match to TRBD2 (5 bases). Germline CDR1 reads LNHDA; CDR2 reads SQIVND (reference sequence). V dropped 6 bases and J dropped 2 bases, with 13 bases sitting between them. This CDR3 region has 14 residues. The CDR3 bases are TGTGCCAGTAGCCCCCGGGAAGAACAAGAGACCCAGTACTTC. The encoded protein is CASSPREEQETQYF. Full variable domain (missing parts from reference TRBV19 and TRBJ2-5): DGGITQSPKYLFRKEGQNVTLSCEQNLNHDAMYWYRQDPGQGLRLIYYSQIVNDFQKGDIAEGYSVSREKKESFPLTVTSAQKNPTAFYLCASSPREEQETQYFGPGTRLLVL.

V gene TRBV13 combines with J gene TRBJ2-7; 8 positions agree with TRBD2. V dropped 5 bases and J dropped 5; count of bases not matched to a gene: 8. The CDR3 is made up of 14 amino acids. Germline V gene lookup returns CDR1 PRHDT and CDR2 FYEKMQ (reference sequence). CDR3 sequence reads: CASSRTGGDDEQYF. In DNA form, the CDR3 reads TGTGCCAGCAGCCGCACGGGGGGGGATGACGAGCAGTACTTC.

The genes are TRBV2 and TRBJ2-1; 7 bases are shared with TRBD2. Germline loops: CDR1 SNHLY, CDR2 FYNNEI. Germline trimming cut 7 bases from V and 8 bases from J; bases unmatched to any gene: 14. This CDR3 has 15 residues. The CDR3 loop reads CASNLRGSVADEQFF. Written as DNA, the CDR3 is TGTGCCAGCAATTTACGCGGGAGTGTGGCAGATGAGCAGTTCTTC.

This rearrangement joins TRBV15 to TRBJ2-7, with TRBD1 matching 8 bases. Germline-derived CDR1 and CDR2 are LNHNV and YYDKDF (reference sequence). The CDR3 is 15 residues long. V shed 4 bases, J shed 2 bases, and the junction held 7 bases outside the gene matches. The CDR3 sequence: CATSTRDRRAYEQYF. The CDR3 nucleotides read TGTGCCACCAGCACCCGGGACAGGCGTGCCTACGAGCAGTACTTC.

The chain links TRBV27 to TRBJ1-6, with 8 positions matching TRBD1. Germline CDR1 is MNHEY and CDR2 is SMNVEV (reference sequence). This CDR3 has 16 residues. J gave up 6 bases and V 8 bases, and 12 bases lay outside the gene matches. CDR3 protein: CASALRQGSFNSPLHF. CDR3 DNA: TGTGCCAGCGCCTTAAGACAGGGGAGTTTTAATTCACCCCTCCACTTT.

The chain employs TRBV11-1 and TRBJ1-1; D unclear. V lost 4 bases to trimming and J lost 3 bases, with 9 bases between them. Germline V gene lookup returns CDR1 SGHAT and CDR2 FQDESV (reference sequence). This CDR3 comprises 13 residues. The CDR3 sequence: CASSWQEYTEAFF. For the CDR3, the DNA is TGTGCCAGCAGCTGGCAGGAATACACTGAAGCTTTCTTT.

The CDR3 protein is CASSQTPLSGNTIYF. The CDR3, as DNA: TGTGCCAGCAGCCAAACGCCTCTATCGGGAAACACCATATATTTT. The rearrangement joins TRBV3-1 (or the pseudogene TRBV3-2) to TRBJ1-3; the D is unclear. Trimming took off 2 bases at V and 4 bases at J, with 12 bases between the two ends. The CDR3 totals 15 residues. CDR1 is LGHDT and CDR2 is YNNKEL in the germline V gene (reference sequence).

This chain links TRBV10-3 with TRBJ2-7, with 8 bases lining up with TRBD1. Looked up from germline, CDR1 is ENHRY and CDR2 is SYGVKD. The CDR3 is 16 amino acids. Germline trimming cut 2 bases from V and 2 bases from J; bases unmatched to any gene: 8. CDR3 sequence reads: CAISERMDRATYEQYF. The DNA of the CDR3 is TGTGCCATCAGTGAGAGGATGGACAGGGCCACCTACGAGCAGTACTTC.

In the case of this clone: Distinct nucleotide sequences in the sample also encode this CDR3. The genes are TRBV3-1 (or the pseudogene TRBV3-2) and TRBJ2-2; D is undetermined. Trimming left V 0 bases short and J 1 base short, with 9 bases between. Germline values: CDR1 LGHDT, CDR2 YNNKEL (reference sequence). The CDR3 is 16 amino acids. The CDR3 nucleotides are TGTGCCAGCAGCCAAGATGGCGGCATGAACACCGGGGAGCTGTTTTTT. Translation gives CASSQDGGMNTGELFF.

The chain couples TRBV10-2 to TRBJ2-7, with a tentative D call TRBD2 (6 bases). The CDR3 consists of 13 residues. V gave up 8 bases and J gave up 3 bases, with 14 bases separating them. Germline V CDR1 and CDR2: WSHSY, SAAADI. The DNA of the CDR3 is TGCGCCAGCGGTGGTAGCGGCGGCTACGAGCAGTACTTC. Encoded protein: CASGGSGGYEQYF.